This T cell receptor beta chain stems from a study of CD8 T cells in Susac syndrome. 0.5 to 1 ug RNA was reverse transcribed with random hexamers. One entry per CDR3 protein, called by TCRdb with MiXCR from the immunoSEQ multiplex PCR reads. Among around 170,000 distinct CDR3 sequences listed, around 95% were seen once. The sample holds a few counts of this clonotype. V lost 4 bases and J 1 base, leaving 1 base between the germline ends. The germline gives CDR1 MDHEN, CDR2 SYDVKM. The CDR3 contains 12 residues. The receptor was derived from a human donor with Susac syndrome. The chain joins TRBV28 to TRBJ2-2; D is undetermined. The sample comprised CD4+ T cells from PBMCs. In DNA, the CDR3 is TGTGCCAGCAGTTGGAACACCGGGGAGCTGTTTTTT. It codes for CASSWNTGELFF.